This passage covers 12 T cell receptor beta chains from one sample sequenced in a study of cytomegalovirus exposure and HLA in healthy donors. In the PCR, 60 Vbeta and 13 Jbeta primers were used. Assay used: immunoSEQ multiplex PCR; TCRdb lists only in-frame clones, some missing. The sample carries approximately 150,000 clones, 65% to 75% recorded once. What was sequenced was PBMCs. The source is a man aged 55 to 70 in good health and CMV-seronegative.

This clone turned up a few times. The chain joins TRBV4-2 to TRBJ1-2, with D perhaps matching TRBD1 (5 bases). This CDR3 comprises 14 residues. With 0 bases removed from V and 3 bases from J, the gap between germline ends came to 8 bases. Germline V gene data show CDR1 as LGHNA and CDR2 as YNFKEQ. CDR3 sequence reads: CASSQDDSYYGYTF. Here the CDR3 DNA reads TGTGCCAGCAGCCAAGATGACAGTTACTATGGCTACACCTTC.

The count of this clone is one. The chain joins TRBV27 to TRBJ2-1; TRBD1 matches at 9 bases. J lost 2 bases, V lost 3 bases, and 2 bases had no gene match. This CDR3 contains 15 residues. Germline-derived CDR1 and CDR2 are MNHEY and SMNVEV (reference sequence). The CDR3: CASSLTGGPYNEQFF. In DNA, the CDR3 is TGTGCCAGCAGTTTGACAGGGGGTCCCTACAATGAGCAGTTCTTC.

This clone was observed a few times. This CDR3 reads CASRVAEGYEQYF. The CDR3 DNA is TGTGCCAGCAGGGTGGCGGAGGGATACGAGCAGTACTTC. The chain links TRBV28 to TRBJ2-7; tentative D call: TRBD2 (6 bases). CDR3 length equals 13 residues. CDR1 and CDR2 (germline): MDHEN, SYDVKM. Trimming removed 6 bases at V and 4 bases at J, with 13 bases between.

V usage is TRBV6-5 and J usage is TRBJ2-3, with 7 bases aligning to TRBD2. In germline, CDR1 is MNHEY, CDR2 SVGAGI. V trimming: 2 bases; J trimming: 2 bases; junction bases outside the gene matches: 4. This CDR3 spans 15 amino acids. The CDR3 DNA is TGTGCCAGCAGTTACCGGGGGGAGATCACAGATACGCAGTATTTT. Encoded protein: CASSYRGEITDTQYF.

The CDR3 region is CASSATGTGNEKLFF. CDR3 nucleotide sequence: TGCGCCAGCAGCGCCACCGGGACAGGGAATGAAAAACTGTTTTTT. This chain links TRBV5-1 with TRBJ1-4; the match to TRBD1 covers 9 bases. The germline CDR1 and CDR2 sequences are SGHRS and YFSETQ. V dropped 4 bases and J dropped 5; count of bases not matched to a gene: 6. The CDR3 length is 15 residues. Full variable domain (rest looked up from reference TRBV5-1 and TRBJ1-4): KAGVTQTPRYLIKTRGQQVTLSCSPISGHRSVSWYQQTPGQGLQFLFEYFSETQRNKGNFPGRFSGRQFSNSRSEMNVSTLELGDSALYLCASSATGTGNEKLFFGSGTQLSVL.

V gene TRBV19 combines with J gene TRBJ2-1; 7 bases agree with TRBD1. V trimming: 8 bases; J trimming: 10 bases; junction bases outside the gene matches: 5. This CDR3 spans 11 amino acids. CDR1 and CDR2 from the germline V gene are LNHDA and SQIVND (reference sequence). The CDR3 region is CASARRGEQFF. The CDR3 DNA reads as TGTGCCAGTGCGCGCAGGGGGGAGCAGTTCTTC.

This chain joins TRBV7-7 and TRBJ2-1, with a weak D call TRBD2 (5 bases). The V and J ends lost 0 bases and 12 bases respectively, with 12 bases between them. The germline CDR1 and CDR2 sequences are SSHAT and FNYEAQ (reference sequence). The CDR3 consists of 13 residues. CDR3 sequence reads: CASSLALEDGQFF. CDR3 nucleotides: TGTGCCAGCAGCTTAGCCCTGGAGGATGGGCAGTTCTTC.

This clone was detected a few times. The chain couples TRBV29-1 to TRBJ2-3; 10 bases are a match to TRBD2. Germline-derived CDR1 and CDR2 are SQVTM and ANQGSEA. The CDR3 sequence is 14 residues long. V lost 7 bases to trimming and J lost 3 bases; unmatched junction nucleotides: 7. The CDR3 region has the DNA TGCAGCGCCAAAACGGGACTAGCGACAGATACGCAGTATTTT. Translating it yields CSAKTGLATDTQYF.

The V call is TRBV6-5, the J call TRBJ2-7; weak D call: TRBD1 (5 bases). The length of the CDR3 is 15 residues. CDR1 is MNHEY, CDR2 SVGAGI, per germline. Trimming cost V 1 base and J 3 bases, with 13 bases left between them. CDR3 in DNA: TGTGCCAGCAGTTACTTGGGGCAGGAATACTACGAGCAGTACTTC. Its protein is CASSYLGQEYYEQYF.

The chain links TRBV28 to TRBJ2-7, with 14 bases aligning to TRBD2. Unmatched junction bases numbered 11, after V lost 8 bases and J lost 2 bases. This CDR3 comprises 17 residues. CDR1 and CDR2 from the germline V gene are MDHEN and SYDVKM. CDR3 nucleotide sequence: TGTGCCAGCCTGGGACTAGCGGGAGATCCGACCACCTACGAGCAGTACTTC. It encodes CASLGLAGDPTTYEQYF.

Only a few counts were recorded for this clone. J is TRBJ2-2 and V is TRBV30, with 7 bases lining up with TRBD2. The CDR3 has 14 amino acids. V trimming: 5 bases; J trimming: 2 bases; junction bases outside the gene matches: 5. The V gene's germline CDR1 is GTSNPN and CDR2 SVGIG (reference sequence). The CDR3 nucleotides read TGTGCCTGGCGTGCGGGAGATAACACCGGGGAGCTGTTTTTT. The encoded protein is CAWRAGDNTGELFF. Complete variable domain (other parts from reference TRBV30 and TRBJ2-2): SQTIHQWPATLVQPVGSPLSLECTVEGTSNPNLYWYRQAAGRGLQLLFYSVGIGQISSEVPQNLSASRPQDRQFILSSKKLLLSDSGFYLCAWRAGDNTGELFFGEGSRLTVL.

The chain links TRBV19 to TRBJ2-1; tentatively, D is TRBD2 (5 bases). CDR3 length: 14 residues. Trimming stripped 3 bases from V and 10 bases from J, with 16 bases between. Germline CDR1 LNHDA, CDR2 SQIVND (reference sequence). The CDR3 loop is CASSILAEVEEQFF. The CDR3 nucleotides are TGTGCCAGTAGTATCCTTGCGGAGGTGGAAGAGCAGTTCTTC. Full variable domain (remainder filled in from reference TRBV19 and TRBJ2-1): DGGITQSPKYLFRKEGQNVTLSCEQNLNHDAMYWYRQDPGQGLRLIYYSQIVNDFQKGDIAEGYSVSREKKESFPLTVTSAQKNPTAFYLCASSILAEVEEQFFGPGTRLTVL.